This T cell receptor (beta chain) was profiled in a study of shared clonotypes between healthy human individuals (dated by TCRdb to about 2020). In the study overall: The cohort included a few men and two women between 18 and 49 years of age. Libraries were prepared and TCR repertoires were sequenced by different laboratories using diverse techniques, in order to increase sequencing depth and limit assay-specific biases. To estimate repertoire size and how much clonotype sharing occurs between individuals, the study deeply sequenced the blood TCR repertoires of about 5 healthy adults. Leukapheresis yielded between about 0.9 and 8.9 billion PBMCs per donor. Per donor, three plates each were used for CD4 naive and CD4 memory, two for CD8 naive, and one for CD8 memory.

Summary of the overall study and its limitations: When a few donors were compared, the shared fraction of clonotypes was 5% to 6.5% for naive CD4, about 4% for naive CD8, 2% to 2.5% for memory CD4, and around 0.37% for memory CD8. Based on pairwise subsampling, the degree of clonotype sharing among donors was expected to be affected by sequencing depth. Compared with non-shared clonotypes, the clonotypes found in all four sorted-subset donors had higher generation probabilities. Naive subsets generally had larger estimated clonotype richness than memory subsets. Incomplete sequencing was indicated by rarefaction of sorted-subset datasets, despite the large sequencing depth. Sampling was restricted to blood, and TCR repertoires in tissues likely differ from the TCR repertoires found in blood. Because the study included a small number of donors, the genetic and exposure-history diversity represented was limited.

Using the deep immunoSEQ assay, TCR CDR3 regions were amplified from genomic DNA by multiplex PCR. Extracted genomic DNA from each cell subset was distributed evenly across all wells of several immunoSEQ 96-well plates, and each plate was treated as a replicate. For sorted subsets, about 200 ng genomic DNA, equal to 25,000 to 35,000 T cell genomes, was loaded into each replicate PCR. The purified libraries were quantified using a Qubit 3.0 fluorometer, sized with a Bioanalyzer 2100, and then quantified again using the KAPA Library Quantification kit. Every immunoSEQ 96-well plate was sequenced on a dedicated single-read 150-cycle Illumina NextSeq 550 flow cell. Per the original workflow: Because the immunoSEQ output included only junctional sequences and no quality scores, the filtering could not be the same as the filtering used for full-length reads. To assign V/J genes and CDR3, sequences were annotated using PyIR, a Python wrapper for IgBLAST v1.9, with IMGT germline references. Any read was removed if the V/J assignment was weak (E-value above 1e-6), the CDR3 was missing, or the read contained stop codons, out-of-frame junctions, or ambiguous translated residues. A V3J clonotype was defined by an identical inferred V gene, J gene, and CDR3 amino acid sequence. To compute the percentage overlap between repertoires, the number of shared unique clonotypes was divided by the size of the smaller repertoire. Repertoire richness was assessed with RTK rarefaction, the Chao1 estimator, and Recon v2.1 estimates of unobserved clonotypes. For all TCRbeta clonotypes obtained by the gDNA method from a few donors, generation probabilities were computed with OLGA. Drawn from immuneACCESS, this table holds only the in-frame rearrangements with V and J called that TCRdb kept. Clones are partly lost; checked studies trace under half to an unresolved V gene and leave the rest unexplained. That table is the source of V, J and clone size, and D and trimming were worked out from the DNA. This sample holds around 1.6 million clones; around 98% were observed only once. The leading ten clones occupy about 0.45% of the sample.

On this clone: Its antigen specificity is not known. No quality values exist for individual bases; no much larger clone is one base distant.

Healthy HIV-negative adults with no recently reported acute infections or vaccinations were included as donors. Every donor was a Caucasian adult residing in Nashville, Tennessee, USA. Magnetic negative selection was used to enrich CD4+ T cells, after which naive cells were positively selected on CD45RA and the negative fraction became the memory subset. After blood collection by leukapheresis, PBMCs were isolated using Ficoll-Histopaque density gradient centrifugation and then cryopreserved in the vapor phase of liquid nitrogen. Analytical flow cytometry was used to check the purity and quantity of each magnetically sorted T cell population. Each sorted fraction had its genomic DNA isolated and then quantified by UV absorbance on a Nanodrop 2000c. The TCR was taken from a man aged 25 to 45 in good health. Material for sequencing was naive CD4+ T cells sorted from blood. In light of the paper, this sample's cell subset or site label describes: CD45RA+ positively selected.

The DNA is as follows: TGCAGCGTTAAGGGTGGGACAAAGAACACCGGGGAGCTGTTTTTT. This is translated as CSVKGGTKNTGELFF. The sequence links TRBV29-1 to TRBJ2-2; matching of 6 bases hints at TRBD1 as the D gene. V is shortened by 5 bases, J by 1 base, and the region joining them spans 14 bases. Its CDR3 holds 15 amino acids, cysteine through phenylalanine. The CDR3 DNA has 45 bases and is translated from base 1. Taken from the germline V gene, the CDR1 and CDR2 loops are SQVTM and ANQGSEA.